This is a list of T cell receptor beta chains from one sample in a study of lymphopenia after photon versus proton radiotherapy. Here immunoSEQ multiplex PCR was the method, and the copy in TCRdb shows in-frame clones only, minus some. The repertoire includes around 50,000 clones, 65% to 85% of them detected once, and around 2.2% sits in the top ten. This sample comprised peripheral blood, obtained from a patient treated with proton-based radiotherapy. Receptors originate from a man between 60 and 70 years old with pancreatic cancer. CDR3s include the opening cysteine and the closing phenylalanine or tryptophan. D genes are given only for firm matches. The listing skips clone size in some rows; elsewhere it reads once, few, many or a size class.

clone size | D gene | J gene | V gene | CDR3 protein | CDR3 DNA
NA | NA | TRBJ2-1 | TRBV28 | CASTPLSGSSYNEQFF | TGTGCCAGCACCCCCCTCAGCGGAAGCTCCTACAATGAGCAGTTCTTC
NA | NA | TRBJ2-7 | TRBV9 | CASSPWDGHSYEQYF | TGTGCCAGCAGCCCGTGGGACGGACACTCCTACGAGCAGTACTTC
once | NA | TRBJ2-7 | TRBV6-1 | CASSEGVHPMDEQYF | TGTGCCAGCAGTGAAGGAGTACACCCCATGGACGAGCAGTACTTC
NA | NA | TRBJ2-1 | TRBV5-4 | CASSLTAVSEQFF | TGTGCCAGCAGCTTGACGGCGGTCAGTGAGCAGTTCTTC
NA | TRBD1 | TRBJ1-2 | TRBV6-1 | CASSDRGVGGYTF | TGTGCCAGCTCAGACAGGGGAGTGGGTGGCTACACCTTC
NA | NA | TRBJ2-3 | TRBV12-2 | CASRLDLLRRGHLSTDTQYF | TGTGCAAGTCGCTTAGACTTATTAAGGAGGGGACACCTTAGCACAGATACGCAGTATTTT
NA | TRBD2 | TRBJ2-2 | TRBV4-1 | CASSQERLAGTPRNTGELFF | TGCGCCAGCAGCCAAGAACGGCTAGCGGGGACCCCACGGAACACCGGGGAGCTGTTTTTT
NA | TRBD1 | TRBJ1-2 | TRBV11-2 | CASSLGLAGGDYGYTF | TGTGCCAGCAGCTTAGGGTTGGCAGGGGGCGACTATGGCTACACCTTC
NA | TRBD2 | TRBJ2-7 | TRBV27 | CTSSAWTSSTYEQYF | TGTACCAGCAGCGCATGGACTAGCTCTACCTACGAGCAGTACTTC
once | NA | TRBJ2-3 | TRBV9 | CASSLESHASSTDTQYF | TGTGCCAGCAGCCTTGAGAGTCATGCTAGTTCCACAGATACGCAGTATTTT
few | NA | TRBJ2-7 | TRBV27 | CASSSMSYEQYF | TGTGCCAGCAGTTCGATGTCCTACGAGCAGTACTTC
NA | TRBD2 | TRBJ2-5 | TRBV14 | CASSRRSDRGGQYF | TGTGCCAGCAGCCGAAGGTCGGACCGGGGGGGCCAGTACTTC
NA | NA | TRBJ2-5 | TRBV5-4 | CASSLMGSRETQYF | TGTGCCAGCAGTCTAATGGGGAGTAGAGAGACCCAGTACTTC
few | NA | TRBJ1-1 | TRBV6-1 | CASSESLWAEAFF | TGTGCCAGCAGTGAAAGTCTTTGGGCTGAAGCTTTCTTT
NA | NA | TRBJ2-7 | TRBV7-3 | CASSFPIPRSSYEQYF | TGTGCCAGCAGCTTCCCAATCCCGCGTAGCTCCTACGAGCAGTACTTC
NA | NA | TRBJ1-1 | TRBV28 | CASSFWTDRNKRAFF | TGTGCCAGCAGTTTTTGGACAGACCGAAACAAGCGAGCTTTCTTT
NA | NA | TRBJ1-2 | TRBV5-1 | CASSLNPGPEGYTF | TGCGCCAGCAGCTTGAACCCAGGCCCGGAAGGCTACACCTTC
NA | TRBD1 | TRBJ2-7 | TRBV7-9 | CASSHTGTGDYEQYF | TGTGCCAGCAGCCACACCGGGACAGGGGACTACGAGCAGTACTTC
NA | NA | TRBJ2-3 | TRBV6-1 | CASNVLRDLINTQYF | TGTGCCAGCAATGTTTTGCGGGATCTGATAAATACGCAGTATTTT
NA | TRBD1 | TRBJ1-4 | TRBV28 | CASRQTGLQHEKLFF | TGTGCCAGCAGGCAGACAGGGTTACAGCATGAAAAACTGTTTTTT
NA | NA | TRBJ2-5 | TRBV6-1 | CASSDRGETQYF | TGTGCCAGCAGTGACCGGGGGGAGACCCAGTACTTC
NA | TRBD2 | TRBJ2-1 | TRBV6-5 | CASSSTGTSGSNEQFF | TGTGCCAGCAGTTCCACCGGGACTAGCGGGAGTAATGAGCAGTTCTTC
NA | NA | TRBJ1-1 | TRBV2 | CASTAEEGSVSTEAFF | TGTGCCAGCACCGCGGAGGAGGGATCCGTAAGTACTGAAGCTTTCTTT
NA | TRBD2 | TRBJ2-3 | TRBV29-1 | CSVQTSGRAWGTDTQYF | TGCAGCGTACAAACTAGCGGGAGGGCCTGGGGCACAGATACGCAGTATTTT
NA | NA | TRBJ2-3 | TRBV6-1 | CASSEAQAALVSQYF | TGTGCCAGCAGTGAAGCGCAGGCTGCCCTTGTTTCGCAGTATTTT
NA | NA | TRBJ1-5 | TRBV7-6 | CASSLDTNQPQHF | TGTGCCAGCAGCCTTGACACCAACCAGCCCCAGCATTTT
few | NA | TRBJ1-2 | TRBV14 | CASSPRSFGGYTF | TGTGCCAGCAGCCCACGGTCCTTCGGTGGCTACACCTTC
NA | NA | TRBJ1-2 | TRBV11-2 | CASSLRAETNYGYTF | TGTGCCAGCAGCTTACGGGCAGAAACTAACTATGGCTACACCTTC
NA | TRBD1 | TRBJ2-4 | TRBV19 | CASSRQGGLNIQYF | TGTGCCAGTAGTAGACAGGGCGGGCTGAACATTCAGTACTTC
NA | NA | TRBJ2-7 | TRBV7-8 | CASSLGGEDYEQYF | TGTGCCAGCAGCTTAGGAGGGGAGGACTACGAGCAGTACTTC
NA | NA | TRBJ2-1 | TRBV9 | CASSVGGRTDNEQFF | TGTGCCAGCAGCGTAGGAGGGCGGACGGACAATGAGCAGTTCTTC
NA | TRBD1 | TRBJ1-2 | TRBV28 | CASRGKRTGDYGYTF | TGTGCCAGCAGGGGGAAGCGGACAGGGGACTATGGCTACACCTTC
NA | NA | TRBJ2-3 | TRBV6-6 | CASSYSGGTGGDTQYF | TGTGCCAGCAGTTACTCCGGGGGGACAGGTGGGGATACGCAGTATTTT
NA | TRBD2 | TRBJ2-3 | TRBV6-5 | CASSQLAESTDTQYF | TGTGCCAGCAGCCAACTAGCGGAAAGCACAGATACGCAGTATTTT
NA | NA | TRBJ2-2 | TRBV2 | CASSDSFPNTGELFF | TGTGCCAGCAGTGACAGTTTCCCGAACACCGGGGAGCTGTTTTTT
NA | NA | TRBJ2-7 | TRBV7-9 | CASSPRDSLIAGFPHEQYF | TGTGCCAGCAGCCCACGGGACAGCTTAATAGCGGGATTTCCCCACGAGCAGTACTTC